This T cell receptor beta chain was obtained from a study of blood T cell repertoires in COVID-19. The germline V and J ends were trimmed by 11 bases and 12 bases, with 20 bases remaining between them. The CDR3 totals 11 residues. CDR1 is MDHEN, CDR2 SYDVKM, per germline. TCRdb's table, derived via immunoSEQ multiplex PCR, lists solely in-frame clones and lacks some. The table records roughly 6,600 clones, 89% of them present only once. The source of this sequence is a human donor in a cohort sampled during active COVID-19. The donor label of this sample is uncertain. The chain couples TRBV28 to TRBJ2-7; TRBD2 might be the D (6 bases). The specimen was peripheral blood. CDR3 DNA: TGTGCCGTTGGGGGGTCTGAAAATCCGTACTTC. This encodes CAVGGSENPYF.